This TCR beta chain was sequenced in a study of CD4 T cells in relation to SARS-CoV-2 and coronaviruses (dated by TCRdb to the early 2020s). Concerning the study at large: In the ViraFEST assay, PBMCs were cultured with antigen for around eleven days, after which TCR beta CDR3s were sequenced to identify antigen-specific clonal expansions. Of the approximately 12 convalescent patients, 8 were male and 4 were female, and two of the subjects were Hispanic. Shared crossreactive spike epitopes were mapped to their HLA restriction using patient-derived lymphoblastoid cell lines. A different, Illumina-based TCR-beta assay was used to sequence expansion assays from other donors in the study. The full convalescent cohort of more than nine patients had a median age of around 36 years, ranging from about 20 to 75 years. The Adaptive Biotechnologies TCR-sequencing kit was used for samples from a few pre-COVID donors and for the naive versus memory experiments, whereas the other data were Illumina-based. At the level of individual TCR clonotypes, the study measured memory CD4+ T cell crossreactivity between SARS-CoV-2 spike protein and common cold coronavirus spike proteins. Results the study describes overall, beyond this receptor: The study was limited by small numbers of patients and tested TCRs. Naive versus memory sequencing indicated that memory recall responses, rather than primary responses primed during culture, are detected by the assay. No donor contributed both pre-pandemic and post-infection samples, which limited tracing the source of pre-existing responses. Because the crossreactivity analysis focused on spike protein, crossreactivity against other viral proteins was not assessed. Compared with monoreactive clones, crossreactive clones had significantly weaker SARS-CoV-2-driven expansion, a result consistent with antigenic imprinting. In approximately 60% of donors, memory CD4+ clonotypes turned up that crossrecognized SARS-CoV-2 and at least one common cold coronavirus spike.

Survey-level immunoSEQ TCR-beta sequencing was performed on DNA from CEF-cultured naive and memory CD4+ T cells. The original methods were these. During preprocessing, nonproductive sequences were removed, as were CDR3s that did not start with C, did not end with F or W, or were shorter than 7 amino acids. Antigen-specific clonotypes were called with the MANAFEST web app on the basis of expansion relative to the reference and to other culture wells. A clone counted as positive if significantly expanded in 2 of 3 replicate wells versus the reference culture at FDR below 0.05. For a clone to be considered positive, significant expansion relative to all other tandem wells and an odds ratio above 5 were also required. Cultured and uncultured naive and memory CD4+ repertoires were searched for CDR3s previously identified as spike- and CEF-reactive. Pairwise Levenshtein distance, computed with the stringdist R package after three terminal residues were trimmed from each end, was used as the measure of CDR3 homology. In TCRdb, the immuneACCESS table is reduced to in-frame sequences with V and J assigned. These tables do not hold every clone; where another copy was compared, an unresolved V gene accounts for under half, and the others remain unexplained. V and J calls and clone size are as listed in that table; D and trimming were resolved from the DNA. Recorded for this sample are about 31,000 clones; under 80% of them occurred a single time. The ten largest clonotypes hold almost 3.5% of the sample.

For this clone: Its antigen is still unknown. No much larger clonotype is one base removed from it; base qualities were not supplied.

To separate naive from memory CD4+ T cells, cryopreserved PBMCs first underwent CD4 enrichment and then EasySep naive CD4+ T cell enrichment. Sorted naive or memory CD4+ T cells (about 9.2 x 10^4) were cultured 1:1 with T cell-depleted PBMCs and CEF peptides for around 9 days. In general, triplicate replicate wells were used for every peptide culture condition. Ficoll-Paque PLUS gradient centrifugation was used to isolate PBMCs from either whole blood or leukapheresis product. PBMCs were either cryopreserved at -140 degrees C or used fresh in the expansion assay. The QIAamp Micro DNA Kit was used to extract genomic DNA from the CD4+ T cells. This TCR derives from an adult with COVID-19. The specimen sequenced was memory CD4+ T cells from PBMCs, cultured in vitro. Interpreted using the paper, the cell subset or site label stands for: memory (non-naive) CD4+ T cells.

The nucleotide sequence reads as follows: TGCAGTGCTAGTCGGGGGGGCCGATTTGACATTCAGTACTTC. It encodes CSASRGGRFDIQYF. The rearrangement joined TRBV20-1 to TRBJ2-4, with TRBD2 matching 8 junction bases. From the cysteine up to the phenylalanine, the CDR3 has a length of 14 residues. Only CDR3 DNA is held: 42 bases, read in frame from base 1. V trim: 3 bases; J trim: 8 bases; unmatched bases: 9. Based on the germline V gene (reference sequence), the CDR1 and CDR2 sequences are DFQATT and SNEGSKA.